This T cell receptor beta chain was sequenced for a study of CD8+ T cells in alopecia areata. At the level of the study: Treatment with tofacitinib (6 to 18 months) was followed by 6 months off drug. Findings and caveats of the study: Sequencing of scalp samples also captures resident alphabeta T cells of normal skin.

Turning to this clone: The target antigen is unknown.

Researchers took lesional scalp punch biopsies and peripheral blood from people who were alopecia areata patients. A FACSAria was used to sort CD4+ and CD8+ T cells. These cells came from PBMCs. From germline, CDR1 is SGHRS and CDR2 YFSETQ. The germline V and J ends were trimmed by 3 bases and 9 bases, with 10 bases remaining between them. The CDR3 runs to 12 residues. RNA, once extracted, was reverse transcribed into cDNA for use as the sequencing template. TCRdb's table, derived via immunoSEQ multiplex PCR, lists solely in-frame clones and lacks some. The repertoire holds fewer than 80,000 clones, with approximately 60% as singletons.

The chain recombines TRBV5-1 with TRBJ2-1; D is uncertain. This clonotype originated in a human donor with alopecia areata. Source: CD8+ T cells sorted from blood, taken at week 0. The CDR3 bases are TGCGCCAGCAGCTCTCCGAGTGGTGAGCAGTTCTTC. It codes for CASSSPSGEQFF.